This entry features one T cell receptor beta chain sequence. It lacks a known antigen. No clone much larger than this one lies a single base away; base qualities are absent. CDR1 LNHDA and CDR2 SQIVND were looked up in the germline V gene (reference sequence). Counted from cysteine to phenylalanine, this CDR3 has 13 amino acids. The sequence is cut down to CDR3 DNA, 39 bases in frame from base 1. The V end loses 5 bases and the J end loses 2 bases, and a stretch of 9 bases separates them. The collaborating institutions used their own protocols to collect whole blood in K2EDTA tubes. For TCRbeta analysis, collaborators shipped samples in one of three forms: frozen whole blood, isolated PBMCs, or DNA extracted from either of those sample types. The sample is drawn from a study of blood T cell repertoires in COVID-19 (dated by TCRdb to 2020 to 2022). Regarding the complete study: Collaborator samples came from the United States, Italy and Spain and covered acute and convalescent phases of COVID-19. Subjects who had been exposed to COVID-19, were actively infected with it, or had recovered from it provided the deeply sampled blood TCRbeta repertoires that made up the dataset. The samples were drawn from two sources: the first 160 participants of the ongoing ImmuneRACE study, and over 950 subjects contributed by 6 global collaborators. Sample metadata almost always included a de-identified subject ID, COVID-19 status, age in years and sex. The prospective study material was composed of cDNA or gDNA derived from T cells, B-cell-depleted T cells, or PBMCs. Where available, HLA class I and class II types were obtained from metadata supplied by the sample provider rather than from assay-based typing. A freely available public database, intended as a resource for researchers studying the immune response to SARS-CoV-2, is where the repertoires were released.

Study-wide findings and limitations: Clinical and demographic metadata were provided uncurated, with the amount varying by source and participant.

TCRbeta CDR3 regions were amplified from genomic DNA using the immunoSEQ Assay, a bias-controlled multiplex PCR. As for the original processing: The number of nucleated cells in each sample was estimated by amplification of reference gene primers within the assay. To quantify the absolute abundance of each unique TCRbeta CDR3 rearrangement, sequence reads were collapsed and filtered. For each sample, productive Simpson clonality was calculated by taking the square root of Simpson's diversity index across productive rearrangements. Sourced from immuneACCESS, this table was stored by TCRdb with only in-frame sequences that have V and J called. A share of the clones is absent; for the studies checked, an unresolved V gene accounts for under half, and the remainder has no known explanation. The DNA gave D and trimming, while V, J and clone size come from that table. Counted in this sample were 20,000 to 30,000 clones; just over 85% of them appeared once. Approximately 17% of the sample is taken by the ten largest.

The chain is made from TRBV19 and TRBJ1-1; a weak D assignment points to TRBD1 (5 bases agree). This clonotype was sampled from an elderly woman with acute or convalescent COVID-19. What was sequenced was peripheral blood. The CDR3 region: CASSPGQNTEAFF. DNA sequence: TGTGCCAGTAGTCCTGGACAAAACACTGAAGCTTTCTTT.